These 15 T cell receptor beta chains originate from one sample sequenced in a study of CD8 T cells in Susac syndrome. A quantity of roughly 0.5 to 1 ug RNA underwent reverse transcription using random hexamers. TCRdb reanalysed the immunoSEQ multiplex PCR reads using MiXCR and keeps one entry per CDR3 protein. This table has a few hundred thousand distinct CDR3 sequences, 90% to 95% appearing once. Sequencing input: CD4+ T cells from PBMCs. The source is a human donor with multiple sclerosis.

The CDR3 is CASSQGTAPNQPQHF. The CDR3 DNA reads TGTGCCAGCAGCCAAGGAACAGCACCCAATCAGCCCCAGCATTTT. The chain recombines TRBV3-1 with TRBJ1-5, with D hard to call. From germline, CDR1 is LGHDT and CDR2 YNNKEL (reference sequence). This CDR3 contains 15 residues. V lost 1 base and J lost 3, with 10 bases in between.

The chain recombines TRBV3-1 with TRBJ2-1; D is unclear. Trimming pared 4 bases from V and 6 bases from J, leaving 10 bases between. The germline V gene has CDR1 LGHDT and CDR2 YNNKEL (reference sequence). There are 13 residues in the CDR3. CDR3 bases: TGTGCCAGCAGCCCCGGATTCGCCAATGAGCAGTTCTTC. Translating gives CASSPGFANEQFF.

This clonotype was seen only once. The chain employs TRBV5-4 and TRBJ2-7; 8 bases agree with TRBD2. Germline V gives CDR1 SGHNT, CDR2 YYREEE (reference sequence). Germline trimming cut 4 bases from V and 6 bases from J; bases unmatched to any gene: 21. This CDR3 is built from 18 residues. The CDR3 loop is CASSSSTGMGLGFGEQYF. The CDR3 DNA sequence: TGTGCCAGCAGCAGTAGTACCGGCATGGGACTAGGGTTCGGCGAGCAGTACTTC.

The chain recombines TRBV6-1 with TRBJ2-7; TRBD2 matches at 7 bases. Germline V gene lookup returns CDR1 MNHNS and CDR2 SASEGT. This CDR3 is built from 13 residues. J lost 2 bases, V lost 11 bases, and 9 bases had no gene match. The CDR3 loop is CAGASGPTYEQYF. In nucleotides, the CDR3 is TGTGCCGGGGCTAGCGGACCTACCTACGAGCAGTACTTC.

The chain links TRBV1 to TRBJ1-3; TRBD1 is the table's D call and was not checked against the DNA. TRBV1 is designated a pseudogene. The CDR3 has 14 amino acids. For the CDR3, the DNA is TGCACCAGCAGCCAAGCAGGGACTGGAAACACCATATATTTT. Encoded protein: CTSSQAGTGNTIYF.

This clonotype was detected once. V and J are TRBV7-8 and TRBJ1-1, with unresolved D. The germline V gene has CDR1 SGHVS and CDR2 FQNEAQ. V lost 2 bases and J 1 base, leaving 11 bases between the germline ends. The CDR3 length is 15 residues. CDR3 nucleotide sequence: TGTGCCAGCAGCTTAAAGGCCCGGCCGAACACTGAAGCTTTCTTT. Translated: CASSLKARPNTEAFF.

This chain joins TRBV7-9 and TRBJ2-3; D is unresolved. CDR3 length equals 12 residues. The V gene's germline CDR1 is SEHNR and CDR2 FQNEAQ (reference sequence). The germline V and J ends were trimmed by 6 bases and 4 bases, with 8 bases remaining between them. Written as DNA, the CDR3 is TGTGCCAGCAGGGATTACGCAGATACGCAGTATTTT. This sequence encodes CASRDYADTQYF.

V and J are TRBV19 and TRBJ1-1, with 8 bases lining up with TRBD1. The V gene end was trimmed by 7 bases and the J gene end by 0 bases; junction bases not matched to a gene: 4. This CDR3 is built from 14 residues. The germline gives CDR1 LNHDA, CDR2 SQIVND (reference sequence). CDR3 sequence reads: CASNRGVLNTEAFF. The CDR3 bases are TGTGCCAGTAACAGGGGGGTTCTGAACACTGAAGCTTTCTTT.

The chain employs TRBV7-9 and TRBJ2-1; D is possibly TRBD2 (5 bases). CDR1 is SEHNR and CDR2 is FQNEAQ in the germline V gene (reference sequence). This CDR3 has 15 residues. The V end was cut by 1 base, the J end by 7 bases, with 14 bases between. CDR3 sequence (DNA): TGTGCCAGCAGCTTAGGAGCGGTCCTTTGGAATGAGCAGTTCTTC. This sequence encodes CASSLGAVLWNEQFF.

This rearrangement joins TRBV5-4 to TRBJ2-7, with 10 bases lining up with TRBD2. CDR1 and CDR2 (germline): SGHNT, YYREEE (reference sequence). V trimming: 4 bases; J trimming: 5 bases; junction bases outside the gene matches: 9. The CDR3 contains 15 residues. CDR3 sequence (DNA): TGTGCCAGCAGCACCCCAGCGGGAGGGAGCCACGAGCAGTACTTC. The encoded protein is CASSTPAGGSHEQYF.

The genes are TRBV4-1 and TRBJ2-1, with a tentative D call TRBD1 (6 bases). The CDR3 length is 15 residues. Trimming stripped 4 bases from V and 7 bases from J, with 17 bases between. The germline CDR1 and CDR2 sequences are MGHRA and YSYEKL. The chain's CDR3 is CASSPRVGGQNEQFF. In DNA form, the CDR3 reads TGCGCCAGCAGCCCTCGGGTTGGGGGCCAAAATGAGCAGTTCTTC.

The chain carries TRBV6-2 or TRBV6-3 and TRBJ2-5; D is unresolved. CDR3 length: 16 amino acids. V was shortened by 4 bases and J by 2 bases, with 17 bases between the two germline ends. Germline V gene sequence: CDR1 MNHEY, CDR2 SVGEGT. The CDR3 region has the DNA TGTGCCAGCAGTTCGGCCGCAGTGATGGTACAAGAGACCCAGTACTTC. Translated, it gives CASSSAAVMVQETQYF.

This chain joins TRBV20-1 and TRBJ1-1, with D unclear. Germline V gene sequence: CDR1 DFQATT, CDR2 SNEGSKA (reference sequence). CDR3 size: 11 residues. The V end lost 3 bases, the J end lost 5 bases, and 7 bases lay between the germline ends. The CDR3: CSARGQTEAFF. For the CDR3, the DNA is TGCAGTGCTAGGGGCCAGACTGAAGCTTTCTTT.

A single count supports this clonotype. This chain connects TRBV20-1 to TRBJ2-3; TRBD2 agrees at 8 bases. The CDR3 contains 14 residues. The germline CDR1 and CDR2 sequences are DFQATT and SNEGSKA (reference sequence). Trimming at V came to 4 bases and at J to 4 bases, leaving 7 bases not matched to a gene. The chain's CDR3 is CSAIPGLVADTQYF. CDR3 DNA sequence: TGCAGTGCTATCCCGGGACTAGTCGCAGATACGCAGTATTTT.

The rearrangement joins TRBV20-1 to TRBJ2-3; 11 bases fit TRBD2. The germline CDR1 and CDR2 sequences are DFQATT and SNEGSKA (reference sequence). The CDR3 spans 14 residues. The V and J ends lost 5 bases and 5 bases, in that order; junction bases with no gene match: 6. The CDR3 DNA sequence: TGCAGTGCTCTCATCGGACTAGCGGGAGATACGCAGTATTTT. Protein: CSALIGLAGDTQYF.